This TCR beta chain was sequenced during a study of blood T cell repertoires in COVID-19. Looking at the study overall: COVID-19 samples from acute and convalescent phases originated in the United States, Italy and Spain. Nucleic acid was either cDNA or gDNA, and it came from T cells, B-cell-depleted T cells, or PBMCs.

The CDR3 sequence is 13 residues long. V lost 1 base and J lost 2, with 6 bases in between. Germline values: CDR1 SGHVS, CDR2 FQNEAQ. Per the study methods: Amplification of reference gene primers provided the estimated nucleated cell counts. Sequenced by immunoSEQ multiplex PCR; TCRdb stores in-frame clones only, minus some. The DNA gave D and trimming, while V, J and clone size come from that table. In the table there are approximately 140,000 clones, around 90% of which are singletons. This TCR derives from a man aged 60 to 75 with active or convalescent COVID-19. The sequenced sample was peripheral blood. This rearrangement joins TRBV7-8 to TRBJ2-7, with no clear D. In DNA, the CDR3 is TGTGCCAGCAGCTTAGGCCGGGCCTACGAGCAGTACTTC. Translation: CASSLGRAYEQYF.